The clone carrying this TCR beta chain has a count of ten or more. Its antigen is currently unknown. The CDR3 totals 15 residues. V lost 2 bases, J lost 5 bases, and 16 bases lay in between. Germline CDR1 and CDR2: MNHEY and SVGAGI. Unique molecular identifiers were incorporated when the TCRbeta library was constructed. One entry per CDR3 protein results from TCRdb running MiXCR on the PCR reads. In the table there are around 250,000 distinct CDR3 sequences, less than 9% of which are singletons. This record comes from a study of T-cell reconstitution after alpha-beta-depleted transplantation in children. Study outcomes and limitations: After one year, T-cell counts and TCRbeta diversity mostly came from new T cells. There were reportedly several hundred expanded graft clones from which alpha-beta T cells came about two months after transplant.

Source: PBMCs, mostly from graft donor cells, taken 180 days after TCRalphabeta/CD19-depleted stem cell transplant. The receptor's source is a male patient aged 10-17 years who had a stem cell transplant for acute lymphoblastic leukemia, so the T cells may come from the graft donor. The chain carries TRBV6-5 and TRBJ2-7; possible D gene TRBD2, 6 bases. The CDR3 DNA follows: TGTGCCAGCAGTTACGGTCCCGGGAGAGACGACGAGCAGTACTTC. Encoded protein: CASSYGPGRDDEQYF.